A selection of T cell receptor beta chains follows, all from one sample in a study of blood T cell repertoires in COVID-19. Assay used: immunoSEQ multiplex PCR; TCRdb lists only in-frame clones, some missing. Of roughly 170,000 clones listed, approximately 80% are singletons. Sequencing was performed on peripheral blood. The receptors derive from a human donor in a cohort sampled during active COVID-19. Both conserved end residues are part of each CDR3. Fields, in order: J gene, V gene, D gene, clone size, CDR3 DNA, CDR3 protein. The D gene is left open where the match is weak. The size field is filled for only some rows; it gives once, few, many or a size class.

J: TRBJ1-2
V: TRBV4-1
D: TRBD1
size: NA
DNA: TGCGCCAGCAGCCACCTGTCAGGGGGCGACTATGGCTACACCTTC
CDR3: CASSHLSGGDYGYTF

J: TRBJ1-2
V: TRBV5-6
D: TRBD1
size: NA
DNA: TGTGCCAGCAGCCTTGTGGGACAGGGACTCTATGGCTACACCTTC
CDR3: CASSLVGQGLYGYTF

J: TRBJ2-7
V: TRBV18
D: NA
size: NA
DNA: TGTGCCAGCTCACCCGACGTCCCCGGGGGCTCCTACGAGCAGTACTTC
CDR3: CASSPDVPGGSYEQYF

J: TRBJ1-1
V: TRBV7-6
D: NA
size: NA
DNA: TGTGCCAGCAGCTTAGCTTTAGGAGGCGGGGGGACTGAAGCTTTCTTT
CDR3: CASSLALGGGGTEAFF

J: TRBJ2-7
V: TRBV19
D: NA
size: NA
DNA: TGTGCCAGTAGTAGGGAACAGGGTTACTACGAGCAGTACTTC
CDR3: CASSREQGYYEQYF

J: TRBJ1-6
V: TRBV9
D: NA
size: NA
DNA: TGTGCCAGCAGCCTTGAAGTAGCCCGGGATTCACCCCTCCACTTT
CDR3: CASSLEVARDSPLHF

J: TRBJ1-1
V: TRBV11-2
D: NA
size: NA
DNA: TGTGCCAGCAGCTTAGTTCAGGGGCTTATGAACACTGAAGCTTTCTTT
CDR3: CASSLVQGLMNTEAFF

J: TRBJ2-5
V: TRBV12-5
D: NA
size: NA
DNA: TGTGCTAGTGGTCACCGGGACTCCTCAGCCCAAGAGACCCAGTACTTC
CDR3: CASGHRDSSAQETQYF

J: TRBJ1-5
V: TRBV5-1
D: TRBD1
size: once
DNA: TGCGCCAGCAGCTTGGGGACAGGGGGAAATCAGCCCCAGCATTTT
CDR3: CASSLGTGGNQPQHF

J: TRBJ2-7
V: TRBV6-5
D: NA
size: NA
DNA: TGTGCCAGCACGCTAGACGGTTACGAGCAGTACTTC
CDR3: CASTLDGYEQYF

J: TRBJ1-4
V: TRBV27
D: NA
size: NA
DNA: TGTGCCAGCAAGGGTGACGAGGGCGTGAATGAAAAACTGTTTTTT
CDR3: CASKGDEGVNEKLFF

J: TRBJ1-2
V: TRBV7-9
D: NA
size: few
DNA: TGTGCCAGCAGCTTTCCAGGGACTAACTATGGCTACACCTTC
CDR3: CASSFPGTNYGYTF

J: TRBJ1-5
V: TRBV2
D: NA
size: few
DNA: TGTGCCAGCAGTGTAGGTGGACAGACAAATCAGCCCCAGCATTTT
CDR3: CASSVGGQTNQPQHF

J: TRBJ1-1
V: TRBV9
D: TRBD1
size: NA
DNA: TGTGCCAGCAGCGTGCTCGGACAGGGAAACACTGAAGCTTTCTTT
CDR3: CASSVLGQGNTEAFF